The text below deals with one T cell receptor (beta chain). Its specific antigen is unknown. Base-call qualities are not available, and no considerably larger clone is one nucleotide away. This sample was included in a study of blood T cell repertoires in COVID-19 (dated by TCRdb to 2018 to 2021). Study-wide context: The collaborator samples originated in the United States, Italy and Spain and spanned the acute and convalescent phases of COVID-19. The prospective study material was composed of cDNA or gDNA derived from T cells, B-cell-depleted T cells, or PBMCs. Subjects who had been exposed to COVID-19, were actively infected with it, or had recovered from it provided the deeply sampled blood TCRbeta repertoires that made up the dataset. A freely available public database, intended as a resource for researchers studying the immune response to SARS-CoV-2, is where the repertoires were released. Samples came from the ongoing ImmuneRACE study (first 160 participants) plus 1,254 subjects from 6 global collaborators. Sample metadata almost always included a de-identified subject ID, COVID-19 status, age in years and sex. Where available, HLA class I and class II types were taken from metadata supplied by the sample provider and were not determined by assay-based typing.

The immunoSEQ Assay, a bias-controlled multiplex PCR, was used to amplify TCRbeta CDR3 regions from genomic DNA. The study's processing was this. The number of nucleated cells in each sample was estimated from the amplification of reference gene primers within the assay. To quantify the absolute abundance of each unique TCRbeta CDR3 rearrangement, sequence reads were collapsed and filtered. For each sample, productive Simpson clonality was calculated by taking the square root of Simpson's diversity index across productive rearrangements. Held by TCRdb, this immuneACCESS table contains in-frame sequences only and omits some clones. Under half of the omission traces to an unresolved V gene where checked; the cause of the rest is unknown. V and J calls and clone size come straight from that table; D and trimming were deduced from the DNA. The sample table holds roughly 200,000 clones, of which 90% were seen once. 1.2% of the sample is held by the ten biggest clonotypes.

Study-wide findings and limitations: The quantity of clinical and demographic metadata differed by source and by participant and was supplied without curation.

In the prospective study, participants were roughly 18 to 95 years old, resided in 20 to 30 geographic areas of the United States, and were enrolled through a virtual design. Cohort assignment in the prospective study relied on participant-reported clinical history from a screening survey and a study questionnaire. For ImmuneRACE Cohort 3, a participant was defined as recovered based on two consecutive negative NP/OP PCR tests, clearance by a healthcare professional, or resolution of symptoms. Mobile phlebotomists in the prospective study collected whole blood, serum and a nasopharyngeal or oropharyngeal swab from every participant. Additional blood draws and questionnaires over an approximately two-month period could optionally be provided by prospective study participants. Prospective study blood samples were shipped either frozen or at room temperature before DNA extraction. The sequenced material came from PBMCs or T cells enriched from blood (not recorded which). The source of this sequence is a man aged 30 to 39 who had recovered from COVID-19.

The DNA sequence reads TGTGCCAGCTCACCACCTACAGGGATATTCGCCGAGCAGTACTTC. Its protein product is CASSPPTGIFAEQYF. Here the chain combines TRBV18 and TRBJ2-7, and perhaps TRBD1 as D gene, on 6 matching bases. The CDR3 starts with the cysteine, ends with the phenylalanine, and has 15 residues. The kept DNA is CDR3 alone, 45 bases in frame from the first base. CDR1 is given as KGHSH and CDR2 as LQKENI, both from the germline V gene. The trim is 0 bases for V and 6 bases for J, with a gap of 15 bases between the germline ends.